Below are 22 T cell receptor beta chains sequenced from a single sample in a study of blood T cells in healthy people across ages. It was with a sample-barcoded 5' primer and a J-beta primer mix that a second PCR of roughly 6 to 12 cycles was run. TCRdb called the 5' RACE reads again in MiXCR, with one record for every CDR3 protein. Of fewer than 750,000 distinct CDR3 sequences detected, around half appear once; the ten largest clones hold approximately 23%. Source material: blood. Receptor source: a man older than 75 in good health.

The chain uses TRBV6-6 and TRBJ1-1, with 8 bases identical to TRBD1. CDR3 size: 15 residues. The J segment lost 1 base and the V segment lost 4 bases, leaving 5 bases of the junction unmatched. Germline V gene data show CDR1 as MNHNY and CDR2 as SVGAGI (reference sequence). The CDR3 region is CASSSNRGWNTEAFF. The CDR3 DNA sequence: TGTGCCAGCAGTTCCAACAGGGGGTGGAACACTGAAGCTTTCTTT.

A word on this clonotype: The junction and the germline gene differ at one end; a read error may be behind it. CDR3 region: CASTQGMNTEAFF. In DNA form, the CDR3 reads TGCGCCAGCACGCAAGGGATGAACACTGAAGCTTTCTTT. This chain connects TRBV6-6 to TRBJ1-1; D is uncertain. The CDR3 extends over 13 amino acids. Germline V gene sequence: CDR1 MNHNY, CDR2 SVGAGI (reference sequence).

The rearrangement links TRBV7-2 to TRBJ1-2, with D perhaps TRBD1 (6 bases). The CDR3 consists of 15 residues. The germline gives CDR1 SGHTA, CDR2 FQGNSA. V was cut by 5 bases and J by 2 bases, with 15 bases left in between. In DNA form, the CDR3 reads TGTGCCAGCAGCGAGGGACACCCTCGGAACTATGGCTACACCTTC. Protein sequence: CASSEGHPRNYGYTF.

V and J are TRBV29-1 and TRBJ1-5; tentative D call: TRBD1 (6 bases). This CDR3 contains 15 residues. Looked up from germline, CDR1 is SQVTM and CDR2 is ANQGSEA. Trimming shortened V by 6 bases and J by 4 bases, and 19 bases separated the two germline ends. In DNA form, the CDR3 reads TGCAGCGTCCTCCCTTCAGGGGTGAGGAATCAGCCCCAGCATTTT. It codes for CSVLPSGVRNQPQHF. The full variable domain, rest sourced from reference TRBV29-1 and TRBJ1-5, is SAVISQKPSRDICQRGTSLTIQCQVDSQVTMMFWYRQQPGQSLTLIATANQGSEATYESGFVIDKFPISRPNLTFSTLTVSNMSPEDSSIYLCSVLPSGVRNQPQHFGDGTRLSIL.

The CDR3 nucleotides are TGCAGTGCTAGACCTGATACGAACACTGAAGCTTTCTTT. This encodes CSARPDTNTEAFF. V usage is TRBV20-1 and J usage is TRBJ1-1; D gene unclear. This CDR3 contains 13 residues. V gave up 2 bases and J gave up 1 base, with 8 bases separating them. Germline V gene sequence: CDR1 DFQATT, CDR2 SNEGSKA (reference sequence).

This clonotype has a handful of counts. The chain uses TRBV6-2 or TRBV6-3 and TRBJ1-2; 8 bases are shared with TRBD1. V lost 9 bases, J lost 2 bases, and 11 bases stayed unmatched. CDR3 length equals 15 residues. Germline V CDR1 and CDR2: MNHEY, SVGEGT. The CDR3 protein is CASGTGATSNYGYTF. For the CDR3, the DNA is TGTGCCAGTGGGACAGGCGCGACTTCCAACTATGGCTACACCTTC.

Remarks on this clonotype: A much more abundant neighbour one base away suggests this may be a read error. The chain carries TRBV6-6 and TRBJ2-3; perhaps TRBD2 as D (6 bases). Germline-derived CDR1 and CDR2 are MNHNY and SVGAGI (reference sequence). This CDR3 has 14 residues. The CDR3 here is CAGRATRATDTQYF. For the CDR3, the DNA is TGTGCCGGCAGAGCGACTAGGGCGACAGATACGCAGTATTTT.

The chain employs TRBV20-1 and TRBJ1-4; the D gene is possibly TRBD1 (5 bases). Germline assignment: CDR1 DFQATT and CDR2 SNEGSKA (reference sequence). The CDR3 spans 13 residues. The V end was cut by 2 bases, the J end by 6 bases, with 10 bases between. Written as DNA, the CDR3 is TGCAGTGCTAGAAGGGTGGGGGATGAAAAACTGTTTTTT. It encodes CSARRVGDEKLFF.

As concerns this clonotype: An end of the junction differs from the germline gene, which may be a read error. The CDR3 sequence: CASSLTSGMVDEQFF. CDR3 DNA: TGTGCTAGCAGCTTAACTAGCGGGATGGTGGATGAGCAGTTCTTC. This sequence joins TRBV7-7 and TRBJ2-1, with TRBD2 matching 10 bases. CDR3 length equals 15 residues. The V gene's germline CDR1 is SSHAT and CDR2 FNYEAQ (reference sequence).

This sequence joins TRBV4-3 and TRBJ2-1; 7 bases are a match to TRBD2. Germline CDR1 and CDR2: LGHNA and YSLEER. V shed 1 base, J shed 10 bases, and the junction held 10 bases outside the gene matches. The CDR3 sequence is 15 residues long. The CDR3 bases are TGCGCCAGCAGCCAAGGGACTAGGGATGGTAGGGAGCAGTTCTTC. Translation: CASSQGTRDGREQFF.

The chain carries TRBV3-1 and TRBJ2-7; D assignment may be TRBD1 or TRBD2 (5 bases each). TRBJ2-5 matches the DNA end more closely, so the J call is doubtful. The germline gives CDR1 LGHDT, CDR2 YNNKEL (reference sequence). This CDR3 region has 14 residues. The CDR3 DNA reads as TGTGCCAGCACCTCGAGGGGAGATTATAAGACCCAGTACTTC. It is translated as CASTSRGDYKTQYF.

J is TRBJ1-4 and V is TRBV3-1, with D possibly TRBD1 on 6 matching bases. Between the trimmed V and J ends, which lost 6 bases and 3 bases, there was a span of 11 bases. The germline CDR1 and CDR2 sequences are LGHDT and YNNKEL (reference sequence). The CDR3 consists of 14 residues. Here the CDR3 reads CASRQGQSNEKLFF. CDR3 nucleotide sequence: TGTGCCAGCAGACAGGGCCAATCTAATGAAAAACTGTTTTTT.

The V gene is TRBV12-3 or TRBV12-4, the J gene TRBJ2-3, with 11 bases identical to TRBD2. Trimming took 5 bases from V and 0 from J; bases not matched to a gene: 16. The CDR3 sequence is 20 residues long. The CDR3 here is CASSPQLAGVFKLSTDTQYF. In DNA form, the CDR3 reads TGTGCCAGCAGTCCCCAACTAGCGGGAGTTTTTAAGTTGAGCACAGATACGCAGTATTTT.

The CDR3 nucleotides read TGCAGTGCTAGAGATCTTAGTCAGCCCCAGCATTTT. This gives the protein CSARDLSQPQHF. The chain links TRBV20-1 to TRBJ1-5; D is uncertain. Trimming left V 0 bases short and J 6 bases short, with 6 bases between. The CDR3 runs 12 residues. Germline assignment: CDR1 DFQATT and CDR2 SNEGSKA (reference sequence).

V usage is TRBV28 and J usage is TRBJ2-3; no firm D call. Germline V lookup: CDR1 MDHEN, CDR2 SYDVKM. Trimming left V 4 bases short and J 12 bases short, with 8 bases between. CDR3 length: 10 residues. As DNA, the CDR3 is TGTGCCAGCAGTTCGGTCTCACAGTATTTT. Translating gives CASSSVSQYF.

The rearrangement links TRBV28 to TRBJ2-5, with no clear D. The CDR3 is 15 amino acids. From germline, CDR1 is MDHEN and CDR2 SYDVKM. Trimming shortened V by 4 bases and J by 5 bases, and 17 bases separated the two germline ends. The CDR3 DNA reads as TGTGCCAGCAGTTCACCCCGCGGTCGTATGGAGACCCAGTACTTC. Residues: CASSSPRGRMETQYF.

The rearrangement links TRBV4-1 to TRBJ2-1; D assignment may be TRBD1 or TRBD2 (6 bases each). In germline, CDR1 is MGHRA, CDR2 YSYEKL. Trimming took 4 bases from V and 7 from J, leaving 20 bases between them. The CDR3 covers 16 residues. The CDR3 spells CASSPRLGGASNEQFF. The CDR3 DNA reads TGCGCCAGCAGCCCACGACTGGGGGGCGCGAGTAATGAGCAGTTCTTC.

This clonotype was found a few times. The chain has TRBV4-3 and TRBJ2-4; possible D gene TRBD2, 6 bases. This CDR3 is 18 amino acids long. Deletions cut 1 base from V and 0 bases from J, with 16 bases between. Germline V lookup: CDR1 LGHNA, CDR2 YSLEER. The CDR3 loop reads CASSQALGAGTAKNIQYF. DNA of the CDR3: TGCGCCAGCAGCCAAGCGCTTGGCGCGGGGACAGCCAAAAACATTCAGTACTTC.

This chain connects TRBV6-2 or TRBV6-3 to TRBJ2-1; 8 nucleotides agree with TRBD2. The germline V gene encodes CDR1 MNHEY and CDR2 SVGEGT. After removal of 6 bases from V and 4 bases from J, the junction contained 8 bases not matched to a gene. The CDR3 contains 15 residues. The DNA of the CDR3 is TGTGCCAGCAGGAAAGCGGGAGTCGGGTACAATGAGCAGTTCTTC. Translated: CASRKAGVGYNEQFF.

The chain employs TRBV20-1 and TRBJ2-4; D is undetermined. The last part of the DNA fits TRBJ2-5 better; the J call may be wrong. The CDR3 sequence is 14 residues long. CDR1 and CDR2 from the germline V gene are DFQATT and SNEGSKA (reference sequence). The DNA for the CDR3 is TGCAGTGCTAACACAATCAAGGGCCAAGAGACCCAGTACTTC. Translation: CSANTIKGQETQYF.

The chain is built from TRBV7-6 and TRBJ2-5; D might be TRBD2 (5 bases). Trimming took off 5 bases at V and 3 bases at J, with 10 bases between the two ends. There are 13 residues in the CDR3. CDR1 SGHVS and CDR2 FNYEAQ come from the germline V gene. For the CDR3, the DNA is TGTGCCAGCAGCCCCACCGGGAAAGAGACCCAGTACTTC. It specifies CASSPTGKETQYF.

This clonotype has a handful of counts. The chain has TRBV12-5 and TRBJ2-3; possible D gene TRBD1, 5 bases. Germline CDR1 and CDR2: LGHNT and FRNRAP. CDR3 size: 15 residues. Trimming took off 1 base at V and 0 bases at J, with 8 bases between the two ends. The CDR3 DNA is TGTGCTAGTGGTTTGGAGGGGCCAAGCACAGATACGCAGTATTTT. Protein sequence: CASGLEGPSTDTQYF.